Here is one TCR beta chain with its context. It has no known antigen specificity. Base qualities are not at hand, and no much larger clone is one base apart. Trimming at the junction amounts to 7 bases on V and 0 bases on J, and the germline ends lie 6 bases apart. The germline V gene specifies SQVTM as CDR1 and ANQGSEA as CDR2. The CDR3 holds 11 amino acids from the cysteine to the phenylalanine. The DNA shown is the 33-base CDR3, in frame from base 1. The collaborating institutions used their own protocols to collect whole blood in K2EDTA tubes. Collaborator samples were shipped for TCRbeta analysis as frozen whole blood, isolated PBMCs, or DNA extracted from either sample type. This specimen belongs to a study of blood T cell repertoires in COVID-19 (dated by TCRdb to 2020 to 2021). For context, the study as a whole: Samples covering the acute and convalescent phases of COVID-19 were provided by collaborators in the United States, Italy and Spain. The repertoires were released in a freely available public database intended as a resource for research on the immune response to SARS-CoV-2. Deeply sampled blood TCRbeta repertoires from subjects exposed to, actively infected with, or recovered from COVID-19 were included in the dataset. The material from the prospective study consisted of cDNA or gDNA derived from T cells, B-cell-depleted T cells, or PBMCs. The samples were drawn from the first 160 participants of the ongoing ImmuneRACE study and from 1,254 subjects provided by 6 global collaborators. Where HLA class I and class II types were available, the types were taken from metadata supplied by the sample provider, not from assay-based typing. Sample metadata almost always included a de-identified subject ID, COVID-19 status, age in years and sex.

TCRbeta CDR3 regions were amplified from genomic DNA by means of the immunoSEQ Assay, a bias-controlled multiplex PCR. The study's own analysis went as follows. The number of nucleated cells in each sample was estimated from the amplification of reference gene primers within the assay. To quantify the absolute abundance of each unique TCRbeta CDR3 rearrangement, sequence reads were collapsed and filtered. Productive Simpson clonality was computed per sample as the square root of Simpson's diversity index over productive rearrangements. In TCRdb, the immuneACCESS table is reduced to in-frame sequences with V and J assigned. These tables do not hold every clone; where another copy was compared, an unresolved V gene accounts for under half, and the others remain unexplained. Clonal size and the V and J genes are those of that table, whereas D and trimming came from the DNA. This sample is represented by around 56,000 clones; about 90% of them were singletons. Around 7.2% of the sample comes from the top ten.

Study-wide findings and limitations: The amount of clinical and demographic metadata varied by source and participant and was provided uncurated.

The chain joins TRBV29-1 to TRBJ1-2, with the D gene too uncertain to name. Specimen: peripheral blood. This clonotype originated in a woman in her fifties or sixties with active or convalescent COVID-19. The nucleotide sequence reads TGCAGCGCACTGACTAACTATGGCTACACCTTC. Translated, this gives CSALTNYGYTF.